The 30 T cell receptor beta chains presented below share a single source sample, sequenced in a study of cytomegalovirus exposure and HLA in healthy donors (dated by TCRdb to the late 2010s). The library came from the immunoSEQ multiplex PCR assay. For the multiplex PCR, a mixture combining 60 forward primers for TCR Vbeta segments and 13 reverse primers for TCR Jbeta segments was used. Sourced from immuneACCESS, this table was stored by TCRdb with only in-frame sequences that have V and J called. A share of the clones is absent; for the studies checked, an unresolved V gene accounts for under half, and the remainder has no known explanation. The sample data list around 130,000 clones, and just under 80% of these were observed just once. Approximately 1.7% of the sample is taken by the ten largest. Material for sequencing was PBMCs. The source is a woman between 40 and 50 years old in good health and CMV-seronegative.

The rearrangement uses TRBV29-1 and TRBJ2-7; 9 nucleotides agree with TRBD1. With 3 bases clipped from V and 3 bases from J, the junction kept 12 bases outside the gene matches. The germline gives CDR1 SQVTM, CDR2 ANQGSEA. This CDR3 contains 16 residues. The CDR3 here is CSVDVQTGQGFYEQYF. CDR3 nucleotide sequence: TGCAGCGTTGACGTTCAGACGGGACAGGGTTTCTACGAGCAGTACTTC.

This clone was detected once. Germline is not matched at one junction end, which may reflect a read error. Distinct nucleotide sequences in the sample also encode this CDR3. The rearrangement joins TRBV2 to TRBJ2-5; 7 bases agree with TRBD2. This CDR3 contains 15 residues. CDR1 SNHLY and CDR2 FYNNEI come from the germline V gene. The CDR3 sequence: CASGGEGLIQETQYF. The CDR3 DNA reads as TGTGCCAGCGGAGGGGAGGGACTAATACAAGAGACCCAATACTTC.

Comments on this clone: At one boundary the junction diverges from the germline segment, which might be a read error. The rearrangement uses TRBV12-5 and TRBJ2-1; 8 bases map to TRBD1. Germline V CDR1 and CDR2: LGHNT, FRNRAP. This CDR3 contains 21 residues. This CDR3 is CVSGLSRPTGANLLLYNEQFF. For the CDR3, the DNA is TGTGTTAGTGGTTTGTCCCGCCCGACAGGGGCGAACCTCCTCCTCTACAATGAGCAGTTCTTC. Drawing the rest from reference TRBV12-5 and TRBJ2-1, the complete variable domain is DARVTQTPRHKVTEMGQEVTMRCQPILGHNTVFWYRQTMMQGLELLAYFRNRAPLDDSGMPKDRFSAEMPDATLATLKIQPSEPRDSAVYFCVSGLSRPTGANLLLYNEQFFGPGTRLTVL.

A remark on this clone: It is unclear where the CDR3 begins or ends on the DNA, so no DNA is shown, and the CDR3 is as TCRdb lists it. The chain carries TRBV27 and TRBJ1-2. The germline V gene has CDR1 MNHEY and CDR2 SMNVEV (reference sequence). Ends included, the CDR3 has 14 residues. CDR3 region: CASSTSEGQGGYTF.

The V call is TRBV10-1, the J call TRBJ2-7; D is possibly TRBD2 (6 bases). V dropped 4 bases and J dropped 3 bases, with 16 bases sitting between them. This CDR3 region has 15 residues. CDR1 and CDR2 (germline): WNHNN, SYGVQD (reference sequence). CDR3 residues: CASSGGTGVNYEQYF. DNA of the CDR3: TGCGCCAGCAGTGGAGGGACGGGAGTGAACTACGAGCAGTACTTC.

This clone was observed a handful of times. The junction and the germline gene differ at one end; a read error may be behind it. This chain joins TRBV10-3 and TRBJ1-1; D is unclear. The germline V gene encodes CDR1 ENHRY and CDR2 SYGVKD. There are 14 residues in the CDR3. CDR3 loop: CAISGELGELEAFF. The CDR3 nucleotides are TGTGCCATTAGTGGGGAGTTAGGAGAGCTTGAAGCTTTCTTT.

This clone was recorded a few times. This chain uses TRBV7-8 with TRBJ1-1, with D uncertain. Trimming shortened V by 5 bases and J by 3 bases, and 13 bases separated the two germline ends. This CDR3 spans 14 amino acids. Germline CDR1 and CDR2: SGHVS and FQNEAQ. The CDR3 loop is CASSRVGGHTEAFF. The CDR3 bases are TGTGCCAGCAGCCGGGTCGGAGGGCACACTGAAGCTTTCTTT.

This sequence joins TRBV5-4 and TRBJ2-7, with D unclear. Germline V lookup: CDR1 SGHNT, CDR2 YYREEE (reference sequence). This CDR3 is built from 14 residues. V lost 1 base and J lost 2, with 10 bases in between. CDR3 sequence: CASSLSGRTYEQYF. The CDR3 coding sequence is TGTGCCAGCAGCTTGTCAGGCAGAACCTACGAGCAGTACTTC.

The DNA of the CDR3 is TGTGCCCGATTGGGACAGGCCAGATACAATGAGCAGTTCTTC. Its protein is CARLGQARYNEQFF. The chain uses TRBV19 and TRBJ2-1; TRBD1 aligns across 8 bases. CDR1 is LNHDA, CDR2 SQIVND, per germline (reference sequence). The ends lost 11 bases at V and 4 bases at J; junction bases unmatched: 10. The CDR3 runs to 14 residues.

The chain carries TRBV28 and TRBJ2-3; maybe TRBD2 (7 bases). The germline V and J ends were trimmed by 10 bases and 6 bases, with 17 bases remaining between them. Germline CDR1 MDHEN, CDR2 SYDVKM. CDR3 size: 13 residues. CDR3 in amino acids: CATGGEGVDTQYF. The CDR3 nucleotides are TGTGCCACCGGCGGGGAGGGGGTGGATACGCAGTATTTT.

This clone was seen a handful of times. J is TRBJ2-2 and V is TRBV7-9; 8 positions agree with TRBD1. Germline V lookup: CDR1 SEHNR, CDR2 FQNEAQ (reference sequence). This CDR3 is built from 16 residues. Losses at the gene ends were 4 bases for V and 4 bases for J; bases not matched to a gene: 8. The CDR3 reads CASSSLTGAGTGELFF. The CDR3 DNA reads TGTGCCAGCAGCTCCTTGACAGGGGCGGGCACCGGGGAGCTGTTTTTT.

The chain has TRBV29-1 and TRBJ2-1; a possible D gene is TRBD2 (6 bases). CDR1 and CDR2 (germline): SQVTM, ANQGSEA. This CDR3 comprises 16 residues. Deletions cut 7 bases from V and 3 bases from J, with 22 bases between. The CDR3 bases are TGCAGCGCCCCTGGGGGAGGACGGCTAAACTACAATGAGCAGTTCTTC. It translates to CSAPGGGRLNYNEQFF.

The genes are TRBV5-1 and TRBJ2-1, with TRBD2 matching over 13 bases. V trimming: 2 bases; J trimming: 10 bases; junction bases outside the gene matches: 9. CDR1 and CDR2 from the germline V gene are SGHRS and YFSETQ. The CDR3 has 16 residues. Written as DNA, the CDR3 is TGCGCCAGCAGCTTCCGACTAGCGGGAGGAGCTAAGGAGCAGTTCTTC. It codes for CASSFRLAGGAKEQFF.

The chain joins TRBV5-4 to TRBJ2-1, with a tentative D call TRBD2 (6 bases). The CDR3 loop spans 15 amino acids. Germline lookup yields CDR1 SGHNT and CDR2 YYREEE (reference sequence). V shed 3 bases and J shed 8 bases, with 18 bases lying between them. CDR3 in amino acids: CASSSAGLRGDEQFF. The DNA of the CDR3 is TGTGCCAGCAGCTCCGCGGGGCTGCGGGGAGATGAGCAGTTCTTC. The complete variable domain, with remaining parts taken from reference TRBV5-4 and TRBJ2-1, reads ETGVTQSPTHLIKTRGQQVTLRCSSQSGHNTVSWYQQALGQGPQFIFQYYREEENGRGNFPPRFSGLQFPNYSSELNVNALELDDSALYLCASSSAGLRGDEQFFGPGTRLTVL.

V usage is TRBV7-2 and J usage is TRBJ2-3; 10 bases align to TRBD2. Losses at the gene ends were 2 bases for V and 3 bases for J; bases not matched to a gene: 5. The CDR3 is 16 residues long. Germline CDR1 is SGHTA and CDR2 is FQGNSA. CDR3 in DNA: TGTGCCAGCAGCTTACAGGCTAGCGGGGGTACAGATACGCAGTATTTT. Amino acids: CASSLQASGGTDTQYF.

This chain joins TRBV7-3 and TRBJ2-1; D gene unclear. The V gene's germline CDR1 is SGHTA and CDR2 FQGTGA. V shed 5 bases and J shed 9 bases, with 17 bases lying between them. The CDR3 has 14 amino acids. The CDR3 sequence is CASSRNPSGSEQFF. The DNA for the CDR3 is TGTGCCAGCAGCAGAAACCCTAGTGGCAGTGAGCAGTTCTTC.

This clone was picked up one time. V and J are TRBV7-6 and TRBJ2-3; 7 nucleotides align to TRBD1. With V trimmed by 1 base and J by 2 bases, 6 bases remained unmatched. This CDR3 contains 16 residues. CDR1 is SGHVS, CDR2 FNYEAQ, per germline. CDR3 DNA sequence: TGTGCCAGCAGCTTAGGAGGGGGCGAGCCCACAGATACGCAGTATTTT. As protein: CASSLGGGEPTDTQYF. The whole variable domain, remainder taken from reference TRBV7-6 and TRBJ2-3, is GAGVSQSPRYKVTKRGQDVALRCDPISGHVSLYWYRQALGQGPEFLTYFNYEAQQDKSGLPNDRFSAERPEGSISTLTIQRTEQRDSAMYRCASSLGGGEPTDTQYFGPGTRLTVL.

The genes are TRBV11-2 and TRBJ2-5; the match to TRBD2 covers 8 bases. Unmatched junction bases numbered 5, after V lost 6 bases and J lost 5 bases. CDR1 and CDR2 (germline): SGHAT, FQNNGV. CDR3 length: 13 amino acids. The CDR3 DNA sequence: TGTGCCAGCAGTGCTAGCGGGTCGGAGACCCAGTACTTC. This translates into CASSASGSETQYF.

The sample holds a few counts of this clone. The chain recombines TRBV4-2 with TRBJ2-1; D ambiguous. V lost 3 bases and J 9 bases, leaving 21 bases between the germline ends. The germline V gene has CDR1 LGHNA and CDR2 YNFKEQ. The CDR3 covers 16 residues. The CDR3, as DNA: TGTGCCAGCAGCCAGGTTGTTGGCGCAACAGACCCTGAGCAGTTCTTC. It specifies CASSQVVGATDPEQFF.

The CDR3 DNA sequence: TGTGCCAGCAGTGACCACAGGGTTGCCTACAATGAGCAGTTCTTC. It translates to CASSDHRVAYNEQFF. The J gene is TRBJ2-1, the V gene TRBV6-1; D might be TRBD1 (6 bases). This CDR3 spans 15 amino acids. CDR1 MNHNS and CDR2 SASEGT come from the germline V gene. V lost 3 bases to trimming and J lost 2 bases, with 11 bases between them.

Only a few counts were recorded for this clone. The V gene is TRBV2, the J gene TRBJ2-5; D is perhaps TRBD1 (7 bases). Germline V CDR1 and CDR2: SNHLY, FYNNEI. The CDR3 is 14 amino acids. The V gene lost 4 bases and the J gene lost 10 bases, with 19 bases spanning the gap. The CDR3 nucleotides are TGTGCCAGCAGTGGCGGGACAGCCCCCGAGGACCAGTACTTC. This sequence encodes CASSGGTAPEDQYF.

V is TRBV29-1 and J is TRBJ1-1; 7 nucleotides line up with TRBD1. Germline-derived CDR1 and CDR2 are SQVTM and ANQGSEA. V shed 6 bases, J shed 2 bases, and the junction held 6 bases outside the gene matches. The CDR3 is 13 residues long. The chain's CDR3 is CSVRTGANTEAFF. For the CDR3, the DNA is TGCAGCGTCCGGACAGGCGCAAACACTGAAGCTTTCTTT.

The V and J genes are TRBV9 and TRBJ2-5, with D tentatively TRBD1 (6 bases). Trimming removed 0 bases from V and 1 base from J, with 19 bases in between. The germline CDR1 and CDR2 sequences are SGDLS and YYNGEE. The CDR3 is made up of 18 amino acids. CDR3 amino acids: CASSVEPVDRPTQETQYF. As DNA, the CDR3 is TGTGCCAGCAGCGTAGAACCCGTCGACAGGCCCACCCAAGAGACCCAGTACTTC.

The CDR3 DNA is TGCGCCAGCAGCCAAGATCCGGGGGGGTTGACTGAAGCTTTCTTT. Amino acids: CASSQDPGGLTEAFF. The chain joins TRBV4-1 to TRBJ1-1; D is perhaps TRBD1 (5 bases). Deletions cut 0 bases from V and 5 bases from J, with 13 bases between. The CDR3 extends over 15 amino acids. The germline CDR1 and CDR2 sequences are MGHRA and YSYEKL.

A word on this clone: In the same sample, other DNA sequences code for this CDR3. This chain connects TRBV5-1 to TRBJ2-1; 7 bases agree with TRBD2. CDR3 length equals 15 residues. CDR1 and CDR2 (germline): SGHRS, YFSETQ. The trim removed 0 bases at V and 4 bases at J, leaving 4 bases unmatched. The CDR3 protein is CASSLESSGYNEQFF. The CDR3 nucleotides are TGCGCCAGCAGCTTGGAGTCTAGCGGTTACAATGAGCAGTTCTTC.

The sample holds a few counts of this clone. The chain joins TRBV28 to TRBJ2-1; D may be TRBD2 (6 bases). CDR1 is MDHEN and CDR2 is SYDVKM in the germline V gene. Trimming shortened V by 1 base and J by 5 bases, and 21 bases separated the two germline ends. The CDR3 runs 18 residues. The CDR3 here is CASSLFPFRRTGDNEQFF. In nucleotides, the CDR3 is TGTGCCAGCAGTTTATTCCCCTTCAGGCGGACGGGGGACAATGAGCAGTTCTTC.

V gene TRBV5-1 combines with J gene TRBJ2-1, with no clear D. The ends were cut back, 4 bases at V and 4 bases at J, with 15 bases in the middle. The germline V gene has CDR1 SGHRS and CDR2 YFSETQ. The CDR3 covers 15 residues. The CDR3 here is CASSRIELRYNEQFF. Here the CDR3 DNA reads TGCGCCAGCAGCCGCATTGAGCTCAGGTACAATGAGCAGTTCTTC.

This rearrangement joins TRBV7-6 to TRBJ1-1; 8 bases are shared with TRBD1. Per germline, CDR1 SGHVS and CDR2 FNYEAQ. J lost 6 bases, V lost 1 base, and 4 bases had no gene match. This CDR3 region has 14 residues. This CDR3 reads CASSLGQGTAEAFF. The CDR3 nucleotides read TGTGCCAGCAGCTTAGGACAGGGGACCGCTGAAGCTTTCTTT.

This chain uses TRBV6-1 with TRBJ2-5; D unclear. CDR1 is MNHNS and CDR2 is SASEGT in the germline V gene. CDR3 length: 14 residues. Trimming took 1 base from V and 1 from J, leaving 7 bases between them. The CDR3 reads CASSEGSVQETQYF. The CDR3 DNA reads as TGTGCCAGCAGTGAAGGTAGTGTCCAAGAGACCCAGTACTTC.

This clone appeared once. This chain uses TRBV27 with TRBJ2-2; unclear D gene. Germline-derived CDR1 and CDR2 are MNHEY and SMNVEV (reference sequence). Trimming left V 4 bases short and J 0 bases short, with 12 bases between. The CDR3 is 16 residues long. The CDR3 is CASSSPPGANTGELFF. The CDR3 region has the DNA TGTGCCAGCAGTTCCCCCCCCGGTGCGAACACCGGGGAGCTGTTTTTT.